This T cell receptor beta chain was sequenced in a study of T cell responses to AZD1222 COVID-19 vaccine. Overall study results and limits: Targeting of unmutated variant regions was reportedly seen in nearly half of spike-specific TCRs. Mostly white British, mostly female donors; authors suggested clonal diversity may be underestimated.

On this clone itself: Its antigen is not known.

Germline V CDR1 and CDR2: GTSNPN, SVGIG (reference sequence). The CDR3 contains 13 residues. Unmatched junction bases numbered 5, after V lost 7 bases and J lost 3 bases. Measured with immunoSEQ multiplex PCR; TCRdb has only the in-frame clones, and not every one. The sample shows approximately 150,000 clones, 85% to 90% of them seen only once. Second doses were pooled across both intervals (about 4 or about 12 weeks). J is TRBJ2-2 and V is TRBV30, with TRBD1 identical over 7 bases. Here the sequenced sample was peripheral blood, taken 28 days after the second AZD1222 dose. The source of this sequence is an adult who received the AZD1222 COVID-19 vaccine. In DNA, the CDR3 is TGTGCCTCTAGGGGGCTTGACACCGGGGAGCTGTTTTTT. This sequence encodes CASRGLDTGELFF.